Below, 31 T cell receptor beta chains from the same sample are listed, as sequenced in a study of blood T cell repertoires in COVID-19. Only in-frame clones appear in the TCRdb table, and some are missing; sequencing was by immunoSEQ multiplex PCR. Here the sample spans a few hundred thousand clones, over 75% being singletons. Input material: PBMCs or T cells enriched from blood (not recorded which). The receptors were sampled from a man aged 30-40 years with acute COVID-19.

The chain carries TRBV10-3 and TRBJ1-2, with D perhaps matching TRBD1 (5 bases). The CDR3 length is 11 residues. Germline CDR1 reads ENHRY; CDR2 reads SYGVKD. The V end was cut by 6 bases, the J end by 4 bases, with 6 bases between. This CDR3 reads CAIRGGYGYTF. Here the CDR3 DNA reads TGTGCCATCAGGGGGGGCTATGGCTACACCTTC.

In this sample, this clone turned up many times. CDR3 DNA sequence: TGTGCCAGCAGCTTAGAAGGCGGGATGGGGGCAGATACGCAGTATTTT. Protein: CASSLEGGMGADTQYF. The chain is built from TRBV11-2 and TRBJ2-3, with a weak D call TRBD2 (6 bases). The CDR3 has 16 residues. V lost 0 bases, J lost 4 bases, and 14 bases lay in between. Germline assignment: CDR1 SGHAT and CDR2 FQNNGV.

The chain uses TRBV11-2 and TRBJ1-4, with D perhaps matching TRBD1 (5 bases). The CDR3 is 14 amino acids. V was clipped by 5 bases and J by 4 bases, with 11 bases between them. Germline V gives CDR1 SGHAT, CDR2 FQNNGV. For the CDR3, the DNA is TGTGCCAGCAGCCCAGGGCTCGGTAATGAAAAACTGTTTTTT. It encodes CASSPGLGNEKLFF.

The gene calls are TRBV29-1 and TRBJ1-1; the D gene is possibly TRBD1 (5 bases). The CDR3 is 13 residues long. Germline V lookup: CDR1 SQVTM, CDR2 ANQGSEA. V dropped 4 bases and J dropped 11 bases, with 20 bases sitting between them. The chain's CDR3 is CSVVPSLAGGAFF. The CDR3 DNA reads as TGCAGCGTTGTCCCCAGCCTCGCCGGGGGGGCTTTCTTT. Full variable domain (outside the CDR3, taken from reference TRBV29-1 and TRBJ1-1): SAVISQKPSRDICQRGTSLTIQCQVDSQVTMMFWYRQQPGQSLTLIATANQGSEATYESGFVIDKFPISRPNLTFSTLTVSNMSPEDSSIYLCSVVPSLAGGAFFGQGTRLTVV.

The J gene is TRBJ1-5, the V gene TRBV6-5; possibly TRBD1 for D (5 bases). Trimming removed 5 bases from V and 3 bases from J, with 8 bases in between. Per germline, CDR1 MNHEY and CDR2 SVGAGI. The CDR3 consists of 13 residues. Here the CDR3 reads CASSKGNNQPQHF. The CDR3 DNA reads as TGTGCCAGCAGTAAGGGGAACAATCAGCCCCAGCATTTT.

The rearrangement uses TRBV19 and TRBJ2-3; D not resolved. Germline CDR1 and CDR2: LNHDA and SQIVND (reference sequence). CDR3 length: 20 residues. Trimming shortened V by 4 bases and J by 0 bases, and 26 bases separated the two germline ends. The CDR3 bases are TGTGCCAGTAGTAATATCTCTCCCACGAGCATTATCTCTAGCACAGATACGCAGTATTTT. This translates into CASSNISPTSIISSTDTQYF.

In regard to this clone: Other DNA sequences within the sample encode an identical CDR3. The V gene is TRBV19, the J gene TRBJ1-5; D may be TRBD1 (6 bases). V shed 6 bases and J shed 0 bases, with 12 bases lying between them. This CDR3 comprises 15 residues. CDR1 and CDR2 (germline): LNHDA, SQIVND (reference sequence). The CDR3: CASRTQGYSNQPQHF. CDR3 nucleotide sequence: TGTGCCAGTAGGACACAGGGCTATAGCAATCAGCCCCAGCATTTT.

The chain employs TRBV10-3 and TRBJ2-1; TRBD2 agrees at 8 bases. The CDR3 totals 17 residues. In germline, CDR1 is ENHRY, CDR2 SYGVKD. V lost 0 bases, J lost 1 base, and 5 bases stayed unmatched. The CDR3 region has the DNA TGTGCCATCAGTGAGTCTACGGCGGGGGGTTCCTACAATGAGCAGTTCTTC. Translating it yields CAISESTAGGSYNEQFF.

This clone was observed many times. The chain links TRBV5-1 to TRBJ2-7, with 9 bases matching TRBD2. The V and J ends lost 2 bases and 0 bases, in that order; junction bases with no gene match: 6. This CDR3 is built from 16 residues. Germline V CDR1 and CDR2: SGHRS, YFSETQ. The CDR3: CASSFGSGGFSYEQYF. The CDR3 nucleotides read TGCGCCAGCAGCTTCGGAAGCGGGGGGTTCTCCTACGAGCAGTACTTC. Drawing the rest from reference TRBV5-1 and TRBJ2-7, the complete variable domain is KAGVTQTPRYLIKTRGQQVTLSCSPISGHRSVSWYQQTPGQGLQFLFEYFSETQRNKGNFPGRFSGRQFSNSRSEMNVSTLELGDSALYLCASSFGSGGFSYEQYFGPGTRLTVT.

The J gene is TRBJ1-1, the V gene TRBV6-5, with 10 positions matching TRBD1. Germline trimming cut 6 bases from V and 7 bases from J; bases unmatched to any gene: 8. Germline CDR1 is MNHEY and CDR2 is SVGAGI. This CDR3 region has 14 residues. The CDR3 spells CASSRRDRGGEAFF. In DNA form, the CDR3 reads TGTGCCAGCAGCCGCCGGGACAGGGGAGGTGAAGCTTTCTTT.

This sequence joins TRBV28 and TRBJ2-7; 9 positions agree with TRBD2. J lost 1 base, V lost 6 bases, and 4 bases had no gene match. Germline V CDR1 and CDR2: MDHEN, SYDVKM. CDR3 length: 14 residues. The CDR3 DNA reads as TGTGCCAGCAGGTCTAGCGGGGAGTCCTACGAGCAGTACTTC. Amino acids: CASRSSGESYEQYF.

In this sample, this clone turned up a few times. CDR3 in DNA: TGTGCCAGCAGTCAACTCCAGGGTTTTCAGCCCCAGCATTTT. This sequence encodes CASSQLQGFQPQHF. The chain couples TRBV2 to TRBJ1-5, with a weak D call TRBD1 (5 bases). In germline, CDR1 is SNHLY, CDR2 FYNNEI. V was pared by 5 bases and J by 6 bases, with 14 bases between. The CDR3 runs to 14 residues.

The chain couples TRBV14 to TRBJ2-7, with D perhaps matching TRBD1 (6 bases). Germline lookup yields CDR1 SGHDN and CDR2 FVKESK. This CDR3 spans 13 amino acids. V dropped 5 bases and J dropped 1 base, with 9 bases sitting between them. CDR3 bases: TGTGCCAGCAGCTGGGGGCGTTCCTACGAGCAGTACTTC. Protein product: CASSWGRSYEQYF.

In DNA, the CDR3 is TGTGCCAGCAGTTCAACTAACTATGGCTACACCTTC. This codes for CASSSTNYGYTF. The gene calls are TRBV28 and TRBJ1-2; D gene unclear. V lost 4 bases, J lost 0 bases, and 3 bases lay in between. From germline, CDR1 is MDHEN and CDR2 SYDVKM. CDR3 size: 12 residues.

J is TRBJ1-5 and V is TRBV21-1; no check of the table's D call, TRBD1, against the DNA was made. TRBV21-1 is deemed a pseudogene. The CDR3 runs to 15 residues. The CDR3 DNA follows: TGTGCCAGCAGCACGATAGGGGGACAGGGGCAGCCCCAGCATTTT. This codes for CASSTIGGQGQPQHF.

V is TRBV5-1 and J is TRBJ2-7, with D possibly being TRBD1 (5 bases). Per germline, CDR1 SGHRS and CDR2 YFSETQ. CDR3 length: 12 amino acids. Between the trimmed V and J ends, which lost 4 bases and 4 bases, there was a span of 9 bases. The CDR3 DNA follows: TGCGCCAGCAGCCTCCAGGGTTACGAGCAGTACTTC. Its translation is CASSLQGYEQYF.

This sequence joins TRBV10-1 and TRBJ1-3, with TRBD1 identical over 7 bases. V lost 8 bases and J lost 4; bases outside the gene matches: 8. CDR3 length equals 14 residues. Per germline, CDR1 WNHNN and CDR2 SYGVQD (reference sequence). The CDR3 here is CASGPGGRGNTIYF. The CDR3, as DNA: TGCGCCAGCGGACCAGGGGGTAGGGGAAACACCATATATTTT.

The V gene is TRBV19, the J gene TRBJ1-1; no firm D call. Germline-derived CDR1 and CDR2 are LNHDA and SQIVND (reference sequence). The CDR3 is made up of 13 amino acids. The V end lost 6 bases, the J end lost 1 base, and 9 bases lay between the germline ends. CDR3 residues: CASRMTGNTEAFF. CDR3 nucleotide sequence: TGTGCCAGTAGGATGACGGGGAACACTGAAGCTTTCTTT.

The V and J genes are TRBV5-6 and TRBJ2-7; D uncertain. V was pared by 0 bases and J by 2 bases, with 9 bases between. The CDR3 contains 14 residues. Germline lookup yields CDR1 SGHDT and CDR2 YYEEEE. This CDR3 reads CASSLGSLPYEQYF. The CDR3, as DNA: TGTGCCAGCAGCTTGGGGTCACTTCCCTACGAGCAGTACTTC.

J is TRBJ2-3 and V is TRBV2; 11 nucleotides align to TRBD2. The germline V gene has CDR1 SNHLY and CDR2 FYNNEI. This CDR3 is built from 14 residues. Trimming cost V 10 bases and J 6 bases; bases outside gene matches: 9. CDR3 sequence reads: CAINSGGAPDTQYF. Written as DNA, the CDR3 is TGTGCCATAAATAGCGGGGGGGCCCCCGATACGCAGTATTTT. Full variable domain (outside the CDR3, taken from reference TRBV2 and TRBJ2-3): EPEVTQTPSHQVTQMGQEVILRCVPISNHLYFYWYRQILGQKVEFLVSFYNNEISEKSEIFDDQFSVERPDGSNFTLKIRSTKLEDSAMYFCAINSGGAPDTQYFGPGTRLTVL.

This sequence joins TRBV7-9 and TRBJ1-6; TRBD1 is a possible D gene (5 bases). Deletions cut 4 bases from V and 6 bases from J, with 16 bases between. This CDR3 contains 16 residues. The germline gives CDR1 SEHNR, CDR2 FQNEAQ (reference sequence). The CDR3 protein is CASSSDSGQPNSPLHF. The CDR3 DNA sequence: TGTGCCAGCAGCTCTGACAGCGGGCAACCTAATTCACCCCTCCACTTT.

The chain has TRBV12-5 and TRBJ1-5; D call uncertain. Germline V gene lookup returns CDR1 LGHNT and CDR2 FRNRAP. V dropped 9 bases and J dropped 1 base, with 7 bases sitting between them. CDR3 length: 12 amino acids. In nucleotides, the CDR3 is TGTGCTAGCCGGGGAAGCAATCAGCCCCAGCATTTT. Translation: CASRGSNQPQHF. Variable domain in full (rest from reference TRBV12-5 and TRBJ1-5): DARVTQTPRHKVTEMGQEVTMRCQPILGHNTVFWYRQTMMQGLELLAYFRNRAPLDDSGMPKDRFSAEMPDATLATLKIQPSEPRDSAVYFCASRGSNQPQHFGDGTRLSIL.

Remarks on this clone: Other DNA sequences in this sample translate to the same CDR3. The chain uses TRBV20-1 and TRBJ1-2, with 8 bases fitting TRBD1. Germline-derived CDR1 and CDR2 are DFQATT and SNEGSKA (reference sequence). The CDR3 has 11 amino acids. The V and J ends lost 5 bases and 5 bases, in that order; junction bases with no gene match: 1. The CDR3 nucleotides are TGCAGTGCTCGGACAGGGTATGGCTACACCTTC. It specifies CSARTGYGYTF.

This clone was seen a few times. V gene TRBV9 combines with J gene TRBJ2-5, with 10 nucleotides matching TRBD2. V shed 0 bases and J 5 bases; nucleotides not matched to a gene: 10. The CDR3 spans 17 residues. Per the germline V gene, CDR1 is SGDLS and CDR2 is YYNGEE. This CDR3 is CASSVGSSGGLSETQYF. CDR3 sequence (DNA): TGTGCCAGCAGCGTAGGGTCTAGCGGGGGCCTTTCGGAGACCCAGTACTTC.

The CDR3 DNA follows: TGTGCCAGCAGCCAAGTCAGGGGCGCCGGGGAGCTGTTTTTT. It translates to CASSQVRGAGELFF. The V and J genes are TRBV14 and TRBJ2-2; TRBD1 is a possible D gene (6 bases). Germline assignment: CDR1 SGHDN and CDR2 FVKESK. This CDR3 is built from 14 residues. Trimming removed 1 base from V and 6 bases from J, with 9 bases in between.

The chain is built from TRBV19 and TRBJ2-6; no firm D call. The germline CDR1 and CDR2 sequences are LNHDA and SQIVND (reference sequence). This CDR3 is 16 amino acids long. V was shortened by 1 base and J by 0 bases, with 7 bases between the two germline ends. CDR3 protein: CASSIVFSSGANVLTF. CDR3 coding DNA: TGTGCCAGTAGTATAGTGTTCAGCTCTGGGGCCAACGTCCTGACTTTC.

The J gene is TRBJ1-6, the V gene TRBV5-1; perhaps TRBD1 as D (5 bases). The CDR3 is 15 amino acids. CDR1 is SGHRS and CDR2 is YFSETQ in the germline V gene. Trimming left V 5 bases short and J 9 bases short, with 18 bases between. The CDR3 spells CASSTRLGDGSPLHF. CDR3 nucleotide sequence: TGCGCCAGCAGTACCCGTTTAGGGGATGGTTCACCCCTCCACTTT.

This chain links TRBV4-1 with TRBJ2-6; D might be TRBD1 (5 bases). Germline V gene sequence: CDR1 MGHRA, CDR2 YSYEKL. This CDR3 is built from 17 residues. V was trimmed by 6 bases and J by 0 bases, leaving 15 bases between them. The CDR3 spells CASSETAGSSGANVLTF. The CDR3 DNA reads as TGCGCCAGCAGTGAAACAGCAGGGTCCTCTGGGGCCAACGTCCTGACTTTC.

This chain uses TRBV10-2 with TRBJ2-7; TRBD1 matches 9 bases. V shed 8 bases and J 2 bases; nucleotides not matched to a gene: 7. CDR1 and CDR2 (germline): WSHSY, SAAADI. This CDR3 comprises 14 residues. The CDR3 region is CASAPGTGTYEQYF. Written as DNA, the CDR3 is TGCGCCAGCGCCCCCGGGACAGGGACCTACGAGCAGTACTTC.

This clone was picked up one time. V usage is TRBV5-1 and J usage is TRBJ1-2; 7 nucleotides agree with TRBD1. CDR3 length: 13 amino acids. CDR1 and CDR2 from the germline V gene are SGHRS and YFSETQ. V lost 4 bases to trimming and J lost 8 bases; unmatched junction nucleotides: 8. CDR3 residues: CASSKTGAEGYTF. CDR3 sequence (DNA): TGCGCCAGCAGCAAAACAGGGGCGGAAGGCTACACCTTC.

The chain uses TRBV18 and TRBJ2-4; 11 positions agree with TRBD1. The CDR3 runs to 17 residues. Germline-derived CDR1 and CDR2 are KGHSH and LQKENI. V lost 3 bases to trimming and J lost 0 bases; unmatched junction nucleotides: 4. In DNA form, the CDR3 reads TGTGCCAGCTCACCCGTGGACAGGGGGCGAGCCAAAAACATTCAGTACTTC. It encodes CASSPVDRGRAKNIQYF.